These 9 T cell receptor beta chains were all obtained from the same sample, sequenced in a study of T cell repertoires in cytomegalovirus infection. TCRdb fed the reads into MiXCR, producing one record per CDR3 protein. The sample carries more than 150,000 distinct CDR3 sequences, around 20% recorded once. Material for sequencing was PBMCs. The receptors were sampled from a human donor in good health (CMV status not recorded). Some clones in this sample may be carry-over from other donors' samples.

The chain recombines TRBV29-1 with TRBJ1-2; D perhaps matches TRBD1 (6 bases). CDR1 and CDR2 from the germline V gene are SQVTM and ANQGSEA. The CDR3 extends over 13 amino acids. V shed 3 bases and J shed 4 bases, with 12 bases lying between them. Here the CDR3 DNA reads TGCAGCGTTGAGGTTACCAGGGGCTATGGCTACACCTTC. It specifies CSVEVTRGYGYTF. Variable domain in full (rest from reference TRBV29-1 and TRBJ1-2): SAVISQKPSRDICQRGTSLTIQCQVDSQVTMMFWYRQQPGQSLTLIATANQGSEATYESGFVIDKFPISRPNLTFSTLTVSNMSPEDSSIYLCSVEVTRGYGYTFGSGTRLTVV.

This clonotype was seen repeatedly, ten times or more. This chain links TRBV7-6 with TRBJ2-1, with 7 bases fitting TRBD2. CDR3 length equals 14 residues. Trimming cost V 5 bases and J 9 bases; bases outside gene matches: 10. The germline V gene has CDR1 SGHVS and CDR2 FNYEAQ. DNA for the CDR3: TGTGCCAGCAGCACCTGGACTAGTGGGAGTGAGCAGTTCTTC. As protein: CASSTWTSGSEQFF.

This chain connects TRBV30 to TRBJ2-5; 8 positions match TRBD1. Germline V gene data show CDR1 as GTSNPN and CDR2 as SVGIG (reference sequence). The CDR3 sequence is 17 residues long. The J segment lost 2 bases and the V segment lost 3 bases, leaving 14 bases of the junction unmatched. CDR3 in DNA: TGTGCCTGGAGCCGAATCGGGACAGGCCTTCTACAAGAGACCCAGTACTTC. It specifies CAWSRIGTGLLQETQYF.

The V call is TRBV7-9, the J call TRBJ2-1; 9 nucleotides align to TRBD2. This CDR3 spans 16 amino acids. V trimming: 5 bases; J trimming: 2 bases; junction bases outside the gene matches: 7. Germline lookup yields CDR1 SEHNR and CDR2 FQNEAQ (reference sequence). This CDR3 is CASSPLAGGAYNEQFF. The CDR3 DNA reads TGTGCCAGCAGCCCGTTGGCGGGAGGGGCCTACAATGAGCAGTTCTTC.

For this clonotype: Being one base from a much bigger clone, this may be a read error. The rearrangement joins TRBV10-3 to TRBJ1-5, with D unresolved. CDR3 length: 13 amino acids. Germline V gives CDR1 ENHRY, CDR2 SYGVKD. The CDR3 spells CAISEPPDQPHHF. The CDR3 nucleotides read TGTGCCATCAGTGAGCCACCCGATCAGCCCCATCATTTT.

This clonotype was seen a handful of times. This CDR3 reads CASSAQVYEQFF. As DNA, the CDR3 is TGTGCCAGCAGCGCGCAGGTGTATGAGCAGTTCTTC. The chain combines TRBV7-9 with TRBJ2-1; D remains ambiguous. The germline V and J ends were trimmed by 5 bases and 8 bases, with 10 bases remaining between them. In germline, CDR1 is SEHNR, CDR2 FQNEAQ (reference sequence). CDR3 length: 12 residues.

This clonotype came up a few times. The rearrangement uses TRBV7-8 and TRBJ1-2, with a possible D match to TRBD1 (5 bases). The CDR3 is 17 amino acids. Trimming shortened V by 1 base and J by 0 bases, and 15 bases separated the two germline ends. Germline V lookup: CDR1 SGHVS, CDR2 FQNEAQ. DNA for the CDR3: TGTGCCAGCAGCTTAGGGGGGTGGGGGGTCGCTAACTATGGCTACACCTTC. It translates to CASSLGGWGVANYGYTF.

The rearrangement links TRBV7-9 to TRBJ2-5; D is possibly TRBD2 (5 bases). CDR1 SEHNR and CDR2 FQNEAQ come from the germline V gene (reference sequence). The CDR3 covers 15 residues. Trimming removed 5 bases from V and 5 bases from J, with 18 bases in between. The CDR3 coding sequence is TGTGCCAGCAGCGAGGGAAGCCGGCCAGCGGAGACCCAGTACTTC. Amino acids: CASSEGSRPAETQYF.

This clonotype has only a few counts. This chain's CDR3 is CSARDMRAEQFF. Written as DNA, the CDR3 is TGCAGTGCTAGAGATATGAGGGCTGAGCAGTTCTTC. V usage is TRBV20-1 and J usage is TRBJ2-1; TRBD2 is a possible D gene (5 bases). CDR3 size: 12 residues. V dropped 0 bases and J dropped 9 bases, with 9 bases sitting between them. Germline V gene data show CDR1 as DFQATT and CDR2 as SNEGSKA (reference sequence).